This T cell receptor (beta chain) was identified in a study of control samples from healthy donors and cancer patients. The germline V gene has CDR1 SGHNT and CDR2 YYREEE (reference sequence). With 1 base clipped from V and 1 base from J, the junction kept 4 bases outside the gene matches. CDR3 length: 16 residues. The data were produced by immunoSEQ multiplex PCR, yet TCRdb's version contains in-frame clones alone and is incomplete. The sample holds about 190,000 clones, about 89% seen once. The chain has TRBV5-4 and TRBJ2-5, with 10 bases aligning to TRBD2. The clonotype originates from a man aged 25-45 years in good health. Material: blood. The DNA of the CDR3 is TGTGCCAGCAGCTTGCCTAGCGGGGGCCGCCAAGAGACCCAGTACTTC. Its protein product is CASSLPSGGRQETQYF.